The 8 T cell receptor beta chains below were found in one sample sequenced in a study of blood T cell repertoires in COVID-19 (dated by TCRdb to 2020 to 2022). To prepare the library, the immunoSEQ multiplex PCR assay was applied. Sourced from immuneACCESS, this table was stored by TCRdb with only in-frame sequences that have V and J called. A share of the clones is absent; for the studies checked, an unresolved V gene accounts for under half, and the remainder has no known explanation. Here the sample has fewer than 450,000 clones; around 90% occur a single time. Clones ranked in the top ten supply less than 3.5% of the sample. The source material was peripheral blood. These receptors all stem from a woman younger than 30 who had recovered from COVID-19.

The V gene is TRBV3-1 (or the pseudogene TRBV3-2), the J gene TRBJ2-7; 10 bases map to TRBD2. CDR1 is LGHDT and CDR2 is YNNKEL in the germline V gene (reference sequence). V lost 4 bases to trimming and J lost 3 bases; unmatched junction nucleotides: 9. The CDR3 consists of 16 residues. The CDR3 DNA reads TGTGCCAGCAGCCCCACTAGCGGGACATGGAACTACGAGCAGTACGTC. Translated, it gives CASSPTSGTWNYEQYV.

The V call is TRBV6-5, the J call TRBJ1-1, with D possibly TRBD1 on 5 matching bases. In germline, CDR1 is MNHEY, CDR2 SVGAGI. This CDR3 spans 15 amino acids. Trimming pared 8 bases from V and 2 bases from J, leaving 18 bases between. CDR3 protein: CASFISGQVNTEAFF. DNA of the CDR3: TGTGCCAGCTTTATCTCCGGACAAGTTAACACTGAAGCTTTCTTT.

V and J are TRBV30 and TRBJ2-3; 14 bases fit TRBD2. Germline V gene data show CDR1 as GTSNPN and CDR2 as SVGIG (reference sequence). V was clipped by 6 bases and J by 0 bases; unmatched bases: 8. The CDR3 loop spans 17 amino acids. CDR3 in amino acids: CACRLAGGPRSTDTQYF. For the CDR3, the DNA is TGTGCCTGCCGACTAGCGGGAGGGCCGCGGAGCACAGATACGCAGTATTTT.

This chain links TRBV6-1 with TRBJ2-2; the match to TRBD2 covers 7 bases. The CDR3 covers 15 residues. Looked up from germline, CDR1 is MNHNS and CDR2 is SASEGT. Losses at the gene ends were 9 bases for V and 1 base for J; bases not matched to a gene: 8. The CDR3 DNA reads as TGTGCCAGAGACGAGACTAGCCAGAACACCGGGGAGCTGTTTTTT. This sequence encodes CARDETSQNTGELFF.

V is TRBV15 and J is TRBJ2-7; TRBD1 matches 7 bases. Trimming cost V 1 base and J 3 bases; bases outside gene matches: 3. Per germline, CDR1 LNHNV and CDR2 YYDKDF (reference sequence). There are 14 residues in the CDR3. The DNA for the CDR3 is TGTGCCACCAGCAGAGGGACAGGTAACTACGAGCAGTACGTC. Protein sequence: CATSRGTGNYEQYV.

The chain uses TRBV7-2 and TRBJ2-7; D remains ambiguous. Germline V gene sequence: CDR1 SGHTA, CDR2 FQGNSA. The CDR3 runs to 13 residues. Trimming pared 5 bases from V and 4 bases from J, leaving 12 bases between. The CDR3 protein is CASSQNPVYEQYV. The CDR3 DNA sequence: TGTGCCAGCAGCCAGAACCCCGTTTACGAGCAGTACGTC.

V gene TRBV12-5 combines with J gene TRBJ2-3; the match to TRBD1 covers 9 bases. The CDR3 is 15 residues long. V lost 4 bases to trimming and J lost 4 bases; unmatched junction nucleotides: 6. The germline gives CDR1 LGHNT, CDR2 FRNRAP. The CDR3 DNA follows: TGTGCTAGTGGTTGGACAGGGGATGGGGCAGATACGCAGTATTTT. This translates into CASGWTGDGADTQYF.

Concerning this clone: One end of the junction is discordant with germline, which a read error may explain. The chain couples TRBV5-8 to TRBJ1-1, with D maybe TRBD1 (5 bases). There are 14 residues in the CDR3. Looked up from germline, CDR1 is SGHTS and CDR2 is YDEGEE. The CDR3 loop reads CASSLEWSGARRIF. In DNA, the CDR3 is TGTGCCAGCAGCTTGGAATGGTCTGGGGCCCGACGTATATTT.